One and the same sample provided the 13 T cell receptor beta chains below, sequenced in a study of blood T cell repertoires in COVID-19. Method: immunoSEQ multiplex PCR; TCRdb's copy keeps in-frame clones and lacks some. This sample has under 500,000 clones, with 87% found just once. The source material was PBMCs or T cells enriched from blood (not recorded which). The receptors were gathered from a woman between 18 and 29 years old with acute COVID-19.

This clone has only one observation. V and J are TRBV3-1 (or the pseudogene TRBV3-2) and TRBJ1-5; 11 bases agree with TRBD1. CDR1 and CDR2 (germline): LGHDT, YNNKEL (reference sequence). The CDR3 consists of 13 residues. Trimming took 5 bases from V and 11 from J; bases not matched to a gene: 5. CDR3 nucleotides: TGTGCCAGCAGCTACTTGGGACAGGGGGCCCAGCATTTT. Protein product: CASSYLGQGAQHF.

The CDR3 sequence: CASSWASGGQYNEQFF. CDR3 nucleotide sequence: TGTGCCAGCAGTTGGGCTAGCGGGGGCCAGTACAATGAGCAGTTCTTC. The chain is built from TRBV6-5 and TRBJ2-1; TRBD2 matches at 10 bases. Germline V lookup: CDR1 MNHEY, CDR2 SVGAGI. The CDR3 runs to 16 residues. After removal of 4 bases from V and 4 bases from J, the junction contained 7 bases not matched to a gene.

This clone was observed a handful of times. The chain links TRBV19 to TRBJ1-5, with D tentatively TRBD1 (6 bases). The CDR3 is made up of 11 amino acids. Germline CDR1 reads LNHDA; CDR2 reads SQIVND (reference sequence). Trimming took off 8 bases at V and 7 bases at J, with 9 bases between the two ends. CDR3 region: CASLGGQPQHF. CDR3 DNA sequence: TGTGCCAGTCTAGGGGGACAGCCCCAGCATTTT.

This chain links TRBV2 with TRBJ2-2; 8 positions agree with TRBD1. The CDR3 spans 15 residues. Germline V CDR1 and CDR2: SNHLY, FYNNEI. Trimming cost V 6 bases and J 8 bases; bases outside gene matches: 11. In DNA form, the CDR3 reads TGTGCCAGCAGAAGGTCGGACAGGGTATCTGGGGAGCTGTTTTTT. Residues: CASRRSDRVSGELFF.

This chain uses TRBV3-1 (or the pseudogene TRBV3-2) with TRBJ2-1; no firm D call. Looked up from germline, CDR1 is LGHDT and CDR2 is YNNKEL (reference sequence). There are 12 residues in the CDR3. V was shortened by 3 bases and J by 8 bases, with 8 bases between the two germline ends. The CDR3 is CASSQQRDEQFF. The CDR3 coding sequence is TGTGCCAGCAGCCAGCAAAGAGATGAGCAGTTCTTC.

This clone has a handful of counts. The chain combines TRBV7-9 with TRBJ1-1; D possibly corresponds to TRBD1 (6 bases). Deletions cut 4 bases from V and 2 bases from J, with 11 bases between. The CDR3 sequence is 14 residues long. The germline V gene encodes CDR1 SEHNR and CDR2 FQNEAQ (reference sequence). CDR3 coding DNA: TGTGCCAGCAGCTGGACAGAGCTAAACACTGAAGCTTTCTTT. It yields the protein CASSWTELNTEAFF.

V is TRBV21-1 and J is TRBJ1-1; TRBD1 was called by the table and not checked on the DNA. TRBV21-1 is listed as a pseudogene. The CDR3 is made up of 14 amino acids. CDR3: CASSKVEGGTEAFF. In DNA, the CDR3 is TGTGCCAGCAGCAAAGTAGAAGGGGGCACTGAAGCTTTCTTT.

The chain links TRBV6-2 or TRBV6-3 to TRBJ2-5; 11 positions match TRBD2. J was trimmed by 2 bases and V by 2 bases; bases with no gene match: 4. The CDR3 is made up of 16 amino acids. Per the germline V gene, CDR1 is MNHEY and CDR2 is SVGEGT. CDR3 nucleotides: TGTGCCAGCAGTTACCTTCTAGCGGGAGGACAAGAGACCCAGTACTTC. Translating gives CASSYLLAGGQETQYF.

The V gene is TRBV15, the J gene TRBJ1-5; D gene ambiguous. Trimming pared 0 bases from V and 6 bases from J, leaving 18 bases between. Germline values: CDR1 LNHNV, CDR2 YYDKDF (reference sequence). The CDR3 loop spans 17 amino acids. The CDR3 DNA follows: TGTGCCACCAGCAGAGATTTGGGTGAGGGATCGGGTCAGCCCCAGCATTTT. Translating gives CATSRDLGEGSGQPQHF.

CDR3 bases: TGTGCCAGCAGGACCGGGACTAGCGAATCTGGGCAGTACTTC. This sequence encodes CASRTGTSESGQYF. This sequence joins TRBV6-5 and TRBJ2-7; 10 nucleotides line up with TRBD2. This CDR3 contains 14 residues. V gave up 6 bases and J gave up 9 bases; unmatched junction bases: 11. Per the germline V gene, CDR1 is MNHEY and CDR2 is SVGAGI.

The chain is built from TRBV19 and TRBJ1-1; weak D call: TRBD1 (6 bases). Trimming cost V 7 bases and J 1 base, with 10 bases left between them. CDR1 LNHDA and CDR2 SQIVND come from the germline V gene (reference sequence). The CDR3 totals 13 residues. Written as DNA, the CDR3 is TGTGCCAGTAAGGGGGTGGAGAACACTGAAGCTTTCTTT. This codes for CASKGVENTEAFF.

Turning to this clone: This CDR3 is also generated by other DNA sequences in the sample. The chain joins TRBV7-9 to TRBJ1-2, with 7 bases lining up with TRBD1. The junction had 3 bases not matched to a gene; V was cut back by 5 bases and J by 3 bases. Germline loops: CDR1 SEHNR, CDR2 FQNEAQ (reference sequence). The CDR3 covers 13 residues. CDR3 bases: TGTGCCAGCAGCCTAGGGACAGACTATGGCTACACCTTC. Its protein is CASSLGTDYGYTF.

The chain joins TRBV2 to TRBJ2-4; 7 nucleotides align to TRBD2. The V segment lost 8 bases and the J segment 4 bases; nucleotides outside the gene matches: 2. Germline values: CDR1 SNHLY, CDR2 FYNNEI. This CDR3 spans 12 amino acids. The CDR3 nucleotides are TGTGCCAGCGTGGGAGGGAAAAACATTCAGTACTTC. Protein sequence: CASVGGKNIQYF.